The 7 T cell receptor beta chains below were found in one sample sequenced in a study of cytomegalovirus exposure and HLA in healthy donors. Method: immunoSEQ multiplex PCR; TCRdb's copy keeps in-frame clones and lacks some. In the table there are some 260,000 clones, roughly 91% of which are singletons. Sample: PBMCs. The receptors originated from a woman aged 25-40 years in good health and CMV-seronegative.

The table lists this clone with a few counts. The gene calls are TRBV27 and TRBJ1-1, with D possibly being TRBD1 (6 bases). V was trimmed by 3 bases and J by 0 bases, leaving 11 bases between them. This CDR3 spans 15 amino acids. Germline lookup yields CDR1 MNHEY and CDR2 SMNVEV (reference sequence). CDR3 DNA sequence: TGTGCCAGCAGTTTGGACAGCTTTTTGAACACTGAAGCTTTCTTT. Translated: CASSLDSFLNTEAFF.

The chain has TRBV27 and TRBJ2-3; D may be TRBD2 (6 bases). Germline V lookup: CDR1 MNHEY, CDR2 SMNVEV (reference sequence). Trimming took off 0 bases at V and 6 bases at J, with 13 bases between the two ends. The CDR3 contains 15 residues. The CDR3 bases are TGTGCCAGCAGTTTATCCGCGGGGCCTGGCGATACGCAGTATTTT. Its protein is CASSLSAGPGDTQYF.

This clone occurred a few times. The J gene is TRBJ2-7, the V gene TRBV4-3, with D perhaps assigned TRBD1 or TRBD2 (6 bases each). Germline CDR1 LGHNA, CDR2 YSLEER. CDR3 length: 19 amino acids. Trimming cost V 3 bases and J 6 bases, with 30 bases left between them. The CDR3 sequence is CASSHPARQETSPCCEQYF. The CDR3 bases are TGCGCCAGCAGCCACCCGGCGAGACAGGAGACTAGTCCTTGCTGCGAGCAGTACTTC.

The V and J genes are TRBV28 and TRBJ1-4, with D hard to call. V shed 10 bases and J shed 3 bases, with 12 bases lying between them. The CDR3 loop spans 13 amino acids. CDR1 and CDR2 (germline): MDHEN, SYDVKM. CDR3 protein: CATHPGSNEKLFF. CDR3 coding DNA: TGTGCCACCCATCCTGGGTCTAATGAAAAACTGTTTTTT.

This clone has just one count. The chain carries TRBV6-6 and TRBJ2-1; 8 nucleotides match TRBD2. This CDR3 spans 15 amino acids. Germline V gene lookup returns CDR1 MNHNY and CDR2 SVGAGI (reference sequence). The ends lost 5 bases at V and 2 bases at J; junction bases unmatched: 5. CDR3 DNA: TGTGCCAGCAGTCCAAATAGCGGGACCTACAATGAGCAGTTCTTC. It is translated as CASSPNSGTYNEQFF.

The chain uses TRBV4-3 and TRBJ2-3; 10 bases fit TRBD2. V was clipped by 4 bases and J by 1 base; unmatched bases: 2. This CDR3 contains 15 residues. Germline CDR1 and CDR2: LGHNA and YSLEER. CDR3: CASSLGTSGTDTQYF. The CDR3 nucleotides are TGCGCCAGCAGCCTCGGGACTAGCGGCACAGATACGCAGTATTTT.

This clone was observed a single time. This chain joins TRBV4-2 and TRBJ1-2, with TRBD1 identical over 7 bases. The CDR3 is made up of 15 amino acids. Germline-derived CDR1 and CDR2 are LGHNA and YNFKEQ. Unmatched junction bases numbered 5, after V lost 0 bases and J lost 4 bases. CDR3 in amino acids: CASSQEEGAFYGYTF. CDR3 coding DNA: TGTGCCAGCAGCCAAGAGGAGGGGGCGTTCTATGGCTACACCTTC.